The 17 T cell receptor beta chains in this list originate from one sample, sequenced in a study of shared clonotypes between healthy human individuals. The protocol was immunoSEQ multiplex PCR, while the TCRdb copy is restricted to in-frame clones and leaves out a portion. The sample includes about 2 million clones, 85% to 95% of them seen just once. Sequencing used naive CD4+ T cells sorted from blood. Specified subset: CD45RA+ positively selected. These receptors were taken from a man younger than 35 in good health.

This clone was detected only a few times. The V gene is TRBV5-1, the J gene TRBJ1-1, with unresolved D. CDR3 size: 14 residues. The V and J ends lost 3 bases and 0 bases respectively, with 9 bases between them. Germline loops: CDR1 SGHRS, CDR2 YFSETQ. CDR3 amino acids: CASSSRPMNTEAFF. CDR3 DNA sequence: TGCGCCAGCAGCTCTCGGCCTATGAACACTGAAGCTTTCTTT.

The chain employs TRBV5-1 and TRBJ2-7; D possibly corresponds to TRBD2 (6 bases). Germline V gives CDR1 SGHRS, CDR2 YFSETQ. Trimming removed 5 bases at V and 1 base at J, with 7 bases between. This CDR3 has 12 residues. CDR3 bases: TGCGCCAGCAGGGGGGGATCCTACGAGCAGTACTTC. Translated: CASRGGSYEQYF.

The rearrangement links TRBV30 to TRBJ2-3, with a weak D call TRBD1 (6 bases). This CDR3 has 14 residues. Trimming stripped 4 bases from V and 0 bases from J, with 11 bases between. The V gene's germline CDR1 is GTSNPN and CDR2 SVGIG (reference sequence). The CDR3 loop is CAWNAGASTDTQYF. The DNA for the CDR3 is TGTGCCTGGAACGCAGGGGCTAGCACAGATACGCAGTATTTT.

The chain carries TRBV6-1 and TRBJ1-2, with 7 bases fitting TRBD1. V was pared by 8 bases and J by 8 bases, with 8 bases of the junction left unmatched. CDR1 and CDR2 from the germline V gene are MNHNS and SASEGT. This CDR3 region has 12 residues. CDR3 protein: CASERGREGYTF. The CDR3 DNA is TGTGCCAGCGAGAGGGGGCGAGAGGGCTACACCTTC.

This clone has just one count. The V and J genes are TRBV5-1 and TRBJ1-2; 8 positions agree with TRBD1. With V trimmed by 4 bases and J by 5 bases, 4 bases remained unmatched. CDR3 length equals 13 residues. The V gene's germline CDR1 is SGHRS and CDR2 YFSETQ. In DNA form, the CDR3 reads TGCGCCAGCAGCCCAGGGGGCGGGTATGGCTACACCTTC. Translating it yields CASSPGGGYGYTF.

The chain uses TRBV7-2 and TRBJ2-3; D is unresolved. The V and J ends lost 6 bases and 1 base respectively, with 11 bases between them. Germline V gives CDR1 SGHTA, CDR2 FQGNSA. CDR3 length equals 14 residues. This CDR3 is CASSLVVGTDTQYF. CDR3 nucleotides: TGTGCCAGCAGTCTGGTTGTCGGCACAGATACGCAGTATTTT.

The V and J genes are TRBV6-8 and TRBJ2-2, with D possibly matching TRBD2 (6 bases). This CDR3 has 15 amino acids. Per germline, CDR1 MNHGY and CDR2 SAAAGT. V was cut by 5 bases and J by 6 bases, with 16 bases left in between. CDR3 bases: TGTGCCAGCAGTACTGAACTTGGACTATCCGGGGAGCTGTTTTTT. It yields the protein CASSTELGLSGELFF.

A few counts support this clone. Other DNA sequences in this specimen translate into the identical CDR3. The V gene is TRBV19, the J gene TRBJ2-7; D unresolved. V was cut by 1 base and J by 0 bases, with 4 bases left in between. The germline gives CDR1 LNHDA, CDR2 SQIVND (reference sequence). The CDR3 consists of 13 residues. The CDR3 loop is CASSIGPSYEQYF. CDR3 nucleotide sequence: TGTGCCAGTAGTATAGGGCCCTCCTACGAGCAGTACTTC.

With respect to this clone: At the DNA level, this CDR3 is encoded by other sequences in the same sample as well. The rearrangement joins TRBV29-1 to TRBJ2-5, with 7 bases identical to TRBD2. Germline V gene data show CDR1 as SQVTM and CDR2 as ANQGSEA. The CDR3 contains 12 residues. V lost 4 bases, J lost 1 base, and 0 bases stayed unmatched. The CDR3, as DNA: TGCAGCGTTGGGGAGGGCCAAGAGACCCAGTACTTC. This translates into CSVGEGQETQYF. The whole variable domain, remainder taken from reference TRBV29-1 and TRBJ2-5, is SAVISQKPSRDICQRGTSLTIQCQVDSQVTMMFWYRQQPGQSLTLIATANQGSEATYESGFVIDKFPISRPNLTFSTLTVSNMSPEDSSIYLCSVGEGQETQYFGPGTRLLVL.

About this clone itself: The same CDR3 is also encoded by other DNA sequences in this sample. The chain recombines TRBV30 with TRBJ1-5; tentative D call: TRBD1 (5 bases). The length of the CDR3 is 15 residues. Trimming shortened V by 3 bases and J by 2 bases, and 14 bases separated the two germline ends. CDR1 is GTSNPN and CDR2 is SVGIG in the germline V gene (reference sequence). CDR3 nucleotides: TGTGCCTGGAGCGTCGGGGGATCTGGCAATCAGCCCCAGCATTTT. Amino acids: CAWSVGGSGNQPQHF.

For this clone: Relative to the germline gene, one junction end is altered; a read error may explain this. The V and J genes are TRBV7-7 and TRBJ2-2; D gene unclear. The CDR3 loop spans 13 amino acids. The germline V gene encodes CDR1 SSHAT and CDR2 FNYEAQ (reference sequence). This chain's CDR3 is CASSSGVGGELFF. DNA for the CDR3: TGTGCTAGCAGCAGTGGGGTTGGCGGGGAGCTGTTTTTT.

The chain joins TRBV27 to TRBJ1-6; D is ambiguous. The CDR3 loop spans 15 amino acids. Trimming removed 7 bases at V and 6 bases at J, with 16 bases between. Germline CDR1 reads MNHEY; CDR2 reads SMNVEV (reference sequence). As DNA, the CDR3 is TGTGCCAGCAAAACGGCGCAGGTTCTTAATTCACCCCTCCACTTT. It codes for CASKTAQVLNSPLHF.

The rearrangement joins TRBV29-1 to TRBJ1-1, with D possibly being TRBD1 (5 bases). This CDR3 has 12 residues. Trimming took off 7 bases at V and 5 bases at J, with 14 bases between the two ends. The germline V gene encodes CDR1 SQVTM and CDR2 ANQGSEA. In DNA form, the CDR3 reads TGCAGCGGGACAACTAGTTGGACTGAAGCTTTCTTT. This codes for CSGTTSWTEAFF.

The V gene is TRBV19, the J gene TRBJ1-5, with TRBD1 as a possible D gene (6 bases). Germline V gives CDR1 LNHDA, CDR2 SQIVND (reference sequence). V gave up 4 bases and J gave up 9 bases, with 16 bases separating them. CDR3 length equals 14 residues. CDR3 sequence: CASSTGGRAGPQHF. CDR3 DNA: TGTGCCAGTAGTACCGGGGGGCGGGCAGGGCCCCAGCATTTT.

The chain has TRBV29-1 and TRBJ2-5; no firm D call. CDR1 and CDR2 from the germline V gene are SQVTM and ANQGSEA. The V gene lost 0 bases and the J gene lost 3 bases, with 8 bases spanning the gap. CDR3 length: 13 residues. The CDR3 DNA follows: TGCAGCGTTGAAGAGCTATCCAAAGAGACCCAGTACTTC. Translated: CSVEELSKETQYF.

Note on this clone: The same CDR3 is also encoded by other DNA sequences in this sample. The chain uses TRBV14 and TRBJ1-2; the D is unclear. Trimming cost V 4 bases and J 2 bases, with 5 bases left between them. The CDR3 contains 12 residues. From germline, CDR1 is SGHDN and CDR2 FVKESK. Here the CDR3 DNA reads TGTGCCAGCAGCCCAGGAAACTATGGCTACACCTTC. Translated, it gives CASSPGNYGYTF.

V is TRBV19 and J is TRBJ2-5; D unclear. Germline V gene data show CDR1 as LNHDA and CDR2 as SQIVND (reference sequence). This CDR3 spans 13 amino acids. The germline V and J ends were trimmed by 0 bases and 5 bases, with 7 bases remaining between them. CDR3 DNA: TGTGCCAGTAGTATAGATGGAGTGGAGACCCAGTACTTC. The encoded protein is CASSIDGVETQYF.